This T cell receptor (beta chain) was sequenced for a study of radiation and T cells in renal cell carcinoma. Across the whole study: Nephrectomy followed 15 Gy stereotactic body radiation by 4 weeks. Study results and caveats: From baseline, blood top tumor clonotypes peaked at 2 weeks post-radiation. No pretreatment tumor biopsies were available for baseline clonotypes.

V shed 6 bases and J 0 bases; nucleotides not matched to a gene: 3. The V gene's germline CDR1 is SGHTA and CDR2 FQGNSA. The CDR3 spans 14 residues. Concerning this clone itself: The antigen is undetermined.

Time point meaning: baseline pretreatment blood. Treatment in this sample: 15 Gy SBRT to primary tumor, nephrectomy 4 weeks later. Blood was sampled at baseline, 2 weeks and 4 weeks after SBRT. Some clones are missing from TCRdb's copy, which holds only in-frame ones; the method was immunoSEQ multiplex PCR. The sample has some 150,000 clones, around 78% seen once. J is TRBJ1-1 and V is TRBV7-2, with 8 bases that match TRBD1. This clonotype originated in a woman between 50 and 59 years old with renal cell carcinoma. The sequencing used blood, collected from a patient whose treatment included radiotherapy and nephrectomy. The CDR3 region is CASRTGAVNTEAFF. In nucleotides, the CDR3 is TGTGCCAGCAGGACAGGGGCTGTGAACACTGAAGCTTTCTTT.